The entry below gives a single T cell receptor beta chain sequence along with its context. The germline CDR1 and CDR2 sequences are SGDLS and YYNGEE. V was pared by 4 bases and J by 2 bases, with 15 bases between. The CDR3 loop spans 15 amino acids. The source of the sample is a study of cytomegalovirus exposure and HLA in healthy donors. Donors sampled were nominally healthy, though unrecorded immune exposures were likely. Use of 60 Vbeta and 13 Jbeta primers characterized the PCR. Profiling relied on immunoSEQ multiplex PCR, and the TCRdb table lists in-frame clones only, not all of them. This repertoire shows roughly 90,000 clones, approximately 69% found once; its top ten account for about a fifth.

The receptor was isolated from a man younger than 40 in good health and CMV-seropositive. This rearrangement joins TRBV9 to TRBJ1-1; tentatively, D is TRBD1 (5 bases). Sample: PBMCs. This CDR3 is CASSPRGGINTEAFF. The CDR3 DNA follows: TGTGCCAGCAGCCCGCGTGGGGGGATCAACACTGAAGCTTTCTTT. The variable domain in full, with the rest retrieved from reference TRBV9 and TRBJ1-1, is DSGVTQTPKHLITATGQRVTLRCSPRSGDLSVYWYQQSLDQGLQFLIQYYNGEERAKGNILERFSAQQFPDLHSELNLSSLELGDSALYFCASSPRGGINTEAFFGQGTRLTVV.